The 21 T cell receptor beta chains in this list originate from one sample, sequenced in a study of cytomegalovirus exposure and HLA in healthy donors. The PCR ran on 60 Vbeta and 13 Jbeta primers. Data came from immunoSEQ multiplex PCR; TCRdb stores just in-frame clones and leaves some out. Among under 200,000 clones, about 81% were seen once, and the ten largest hold 0.96%. The sequencing sample was made of PBMCs. Receptors originate from a girl between 2 and 10 years old in good health and CMV-seropositive.

The chain joins TRBV6-4 to TRBJ2-3, with 7 nucleotides matching TRBD2. The CDR3 is 14 amino acids. Trimming took 2 bases from V and 6 from J; bases not matched to a gene: 5. CDR1 and CDR2 from the germline V gene are MRHNA and SNTAGT. The CDR3 spells CASSDAGEADTQYF. The CDR3 DNA reads as TGTGCCAGCAGTGACGCGGGAGAAGCGGATACGCAGTATTTT.

The chain joins TRBV6-1 to TRBJ1-1; 7 nucleotides match TRBD1. This CDR3 has 14 residues. J was trimmed by 3 bases and V by 8 bases; bases with no gene match: 9. From germline, CDR1 is MNHNS and CDR2 SASEGT. As DNA, the CDR3 is TGTGCCAGCCTAATTCGGGACAGTTACACTGAAGCTTTCTTT. It encodes CASLIRDSYTEAFF.

The chain has TRBV5-3 and TRBJ1-5, with D perhaps TRBD1 (6 bases). TRBV5-3 is recorded as an ORF, its role being uncertain. The CDR3 runs to 18 residues. Trimming left V 0 bases short and J 6 bases short, with 22 bases between. As DNA, the CDR3 is TGTGCCAGAAGCTTGGTGAAAGTTGGCAGGGGCAGGATTCAGCCCCAGCATTTT. Its translation is CARSLVKVGRGRIQPQHF.

The V call is TRBV2, the J call TRBJ2-7, with TRBD2 matching over 7 bases. This CDR3 contains 14 residues. The germline gives CDR1 SNHLY, CDR2 FYNNEI. The V gene end was trimmed by 4 bases and the J gene end by 6 bases; junction bases not matched to a gene: 9. CDR3 protein: CASSAGGIVREQYF. In nucleotides, the CDR3 is TGTGCCAGCAGTGCGGGGGGTATAGTACGCGAGCAGTACTTC.

The V gene is TRBV11-3, the J gene TRBJ2-2; weak D call: TRBD1 (5 bases). CDR3 length: 13 residues. The V and J ends lost 5 bases and 4 bases respectively, with 8 bases between them. The germline V gene encodes CDR1 SGHNT and CDR2 YENEEA. CDR3 protein: CASSPRGTGELFF. The CDR3 nucleotides are TGTGCCAGCAGCCCAAGGGGCACCGGGGAGCTGTTTTTT.

This clone was seen just once. V usage is TRBV28 and J usage is TRBJ1-2, with 7 bases that match TRBD1. The CDR3 runs 19 residues. The germline V gene has CDR1 MDHEN and CDR2 SYDVKM. V dropped 2 bases and J dropped 7; count of bases not matched to a gene: 22. DNA for the CDR3: TGTGCCAGCAGTTTAATTTTAGGGAGACAGGGTCTATGGTACGTTGGCTACACCTTC. Translating gives CASSLILGRQGLWYVGYTF.

This clone has only a few counts. The DNA of the CDR3 is TGCGCCAGCAGCCAATCAGGGATGAGCTACGAGCAGTACTTC. Amino acids: CASSQSGMSYEQYF. The rearrangement joins TRBV4-1 to TRBJ2-7; D is perhaps TRBD1 (5 bases). V lost 2 bases, J lost 3 bases, and 11 bases lay in between. The CDR3 has 14 residues. From germline, CDR1 is MGHRA and CDR2 YSYEKL.

V is TRBV7-2 and J is TRBJ1-1; the D is unclear. This CDR3 spans 15 amino acids. Trimming removed 3 bases from V and 1 base from J, with 12 bases in between. CDR1 and CDR2 from the germline V gene are SGHTA and FQGNSA. In DNA, the CDR3 is TGTGCCAGCAGCTTTACGGGTTCGGGGAACACTGAAGCTTTCTTT. Encoded protein: CASSFTGSGNTEAFF.

The genes are TRBV30 and TRBJ2-7; TRBD1 aligns across 9 bases. The length of the CDR3 is 13 residues. CDR1 and CDR2 (germline): GTSNPN, SVGIG (reference sequence). The J segment lost 5 bases and the V segment lost 4 bases, leaving 6 bases of the junction unmatched. DNA for the CDR3: TGTGCCTGGAACCGGGACAGGGTCGACGAGCAGTACTTC. Protein product: CAWNRDRVDEQYF.

The rearrangement joins TRBV10-3 to TRBJ1-3, with a tentative D call TRBD1 (6 bases). V lost 3 bases to trimming and J lost 2 bases, with 11 bases between them. Germline V gene lookup returns CDR1 ENHRY and CDR2 SYGVKD. This CDR3 comprises 15 residues. Here the CDR3 DNA reads TGTGCCATCAGTGATGAGCGGGGGCCTGGAAACACCATATATTTT. Protein sequence: CAISDERGPGNTIYF.

The J gene is TRBJ2-5, the V gene TRBV5-8, with TRBD2 as a possible D gene (6 bases). The V gene lost 3 bases and the J gene lost 5 bases, with 14 bases spanning the gap. This CDR3 spans 14 amino acids. Per germline, CDR1 SGHTS and CDR2 YDEGEE. CDR3: CASSYPGVRETQYF. CDR3 DNA: TGTGCCAGCAGCTACCCGGGGGTACGGGAGACCCAGTACTTC.

The rearrangement uses TRBV7-2 and TRBJ2-1, with 7 bases identical to TRBD2. Germline CDR1 is SGHTA and CDR2 is FQGNSA. Trimming cost V 4 bases and J 0 bases; bases outside gene matches: 12. The CDR3 runs to 18 residues. The CDR3: CASSSPGTGGSSYNEQFF. Here the CDR3 DNA reads TGTGCCAGCAGCTCCCCTGGGACGGGGGGAAGCTCCTACAATGAGCAGTTCTTC.

The chain combines TRBV9 with TRBJ2-3; 10 nucleotides line up with TRBD2. After removal of 3 bases from V and 2 bases from J, the junction contained 6 bases not matched to a gene. This CDR3 region has 16 residues. Germline lookup yields CDR1 SGDLS and CDR2 YYNGEE. Here the CDR3 reads CASSGLSGRTTDTQYF. CDR3 DNA: TGTGCCAGCAGCGGTCTTAGCGGGAGGACCACAGATACGCAGTATTTT.

The J gene is TRBJ1-3, the V gene TRBV5-1, with a tentative D call TRBD1 (5 bases). The length of the CDR3 is 15 residues. Trimming removed 2 bases at V and 1 base at J, with 10 bases between. Per the germline V gene, CDR1 is SGHRS and CDR2 is YFSETQ. CDR3 sequence (DNA): TGCGCCAGCAGCTTTGGCCAGGGATCTGGAAACACCATATATTTT. Translated, it gives CASSFGQGSGNTIYF.

This clone was observed a handful of times. The rearrangement uses TRBV27 and TRBJ2-1, with 8 bases matching TRBD2. The J segment lost 15 bases and the V segment lost 3 bases, leaving 7 bases of the junction unmatched. Germline lookup yields CDR1 MNHEY and CDR2 SMNVEV (reference sequence). The CDR3 is made up of 12 amino acids. The CDR3 loop reads CASSFPSGGTFF. The CDR3 bases are TGTGCCAGCAGTTTCCCCAGCGGGGGAACGTTCTTC.

The gene calls are TRBV5-1 and TRBJ2-7, with D maybe TRBD1 (6 bases). The germline V gene has CDR1 SGHRS and CDR2 YFSETQ. The V end lost 4 bases, the J end lost 3 bases, and 29 bases lay between the germline ends. The CDR3 sequence is 19 residues long. The CDR3 loop reads CASSVDRSYRIPSSYEQYF. Written as DNA, the CDR3 is TGCGCCAGCAGCGTAGACAGGAGTTATAGGATCCCATCGAGCTACGAGCAGTACTTC.

This sequence joins TRBV6-1 and TRBJ1-2, with D unclear. CDR3 length equals 12 residues. Trimming took 11 bases from V and 8 from J, leaving 18 bases between them. CDR1 and CDR2 from the germline V gene are MNHNS and SASEGT. This CDR3 reads CASRAGPGGYTF. The DNA of the CDR3 is TGTGCCTCGCGGGCGGGCCCCGGAGGCTACACCTTC.

In the case of this clone: The same CDR3 can be traced to other DNA sequences in this sample. The chain employs TRBV9 and TRBJ2-6; 8 bases align to TRBD2. Germline V CDR1 and CDR2: SGDLS, YYNGEE. This CDR3 has 18 residues. With 0 bases clipped from V and 1 base from J, the junction kept 6 bases outside the gene matches. In DNA form, the CDR3 reads TGTGCCAGCAGCGTAGGGCTAGCGGGCCGTTCTGGGGCCAACGTCCTGACTTTC. This codes for CASSVGLAGRSGANVLTF.

This clone was observed a few times. The V call is TRBV7-8, the J call TRBJ2-1; unclear D gene. Trimming took 2 bases from V and 8 from J, leaving 13 bases between them. There are 14 residues in the CDR3. The germline V gene has CDR1 SGHVS and CDR2 FQNEAQ. CDR3 DNA sequence: TGTGCCAGCAGCTTATACTCCATTAACTATGAGCAGTTCTTC. Protein product: CASSLYSINYEQFF.

The gene calls are TRBV6-5 and TRBJ2-3, with a possible D match to TRBD2 (5 bases). This CDR3 has 16 amino acids. V was pared by 0 bases and J by 4 bases, with 14 bases between. Per the germline V gene, CDR1 is MNHEY and CDR2 is SVGAGI. The CDR3 DNA reads as TGTGCCAGCAGTTACTCGTCGGGGAGTCGAGCAGATACGCAGTATTTT. This gives the protein CASSYSSGSRADTQYF.

The chain links TRBV5-1 to TRBJ1-3; D ambiguous. Per germline, CDR1 SGHRS and CDR2 YFSETQ. Trimming took 0 bases from V and 8 from J, leaving 18 bases between them. The CDR3 has 16 residues. The chain's CDR3 is CASSLGHYLLGDTIYF. CDR3 nucleotides: TGCGCCAGCAGCTTGGGGCACTACCTCTTAGGAGACACCATATATTTT.